This T cell receptor beta chain is drawn from a study of shared clonotypes between healthy human individuals. On the study more broadly: There were three CD4 naive, three CD4 memory, two CD8 naive and one CD8 memory plates per donor.

Method: immunoSEQ multiplex PCR; TCRdb's copy keeps in-frame clones and lacks some. The sample lists about 2.4 million clones; roughly 93% were seen once. With regard to this clone: The sample has other DNA sequences that encode this CDR3 too.

This CDR3 is built from 15 residues. V lost 3 bases and J 1 base, leaving 7 bases between the germline ends. The germline CDR1 and CDR2 sequences are LNHDA and SQIVND (reference sequence). Source material: naive CD4+ T cells from PBMCs. Subset indicated: CD45RA+ positively selected. V and J are TRBV19 and TRBJ2-6, with D perhaps matching TRBD2 (5 bases). The TCR was taken from a man younger than 35 in good health. Some clones in this sample may be carry-over from other donors' samples. Here the CDR3 DNA reads TGTGCCAGTAGTATCGGAGGTTCTGGGGCCAACGTCCTGACTTTC. It is translated as CASSIGGSGANVLTF.